These 27 T cell receptor beta chains share one sample of origin, sequenced in a study of blood T cell repertoires in COVID-19. Sequencing was performed with immunoSEQ multiplex PCR; in TCRdb, only in-frame clones are kept and a portion is missing. The sample records roughly 250,000 clones, 70% to 90% being singletons. The source material was PBMCs or T cells enriched from blood (not recorded which). The source of these receptors is a woman aged 45-60 years who had recovered from COVID-19.

This clone was found a few times. The chain joins TRBV29-1 to TRBJ2-1, with 9 bases identical to TRBD2. CDR3 length: 14 residues. Germline assignment: CDR1 SQVTM and CDR2 ANQGSEA. V lost 3 bases to trimming and J lost 9 bases; unmatched junction nucleotides: 9. CDR3 DNA: TGCAGCGTTGATAGGACTAGCGCTTTCAGTGAGCAGTTCTTC. Its translation: CSVDRTSAFSEQFF.

The rearrangement uses TRBV18 and TRBJ2-3; unclear D gene. V lost 8 bases to trimming and J lost 0 bases, with 9 bases between them. The CDR3 sequence is 13 residues long. Germline V lookup: CDR1 KGHSH, CDR2 LQKENI. Here the CDR3 reads CASLMASTDTQYF. CDR3 sequence (DNA): TGTGCCAGCCTCATGGCTAGCACAGATACGCAGTATTTT.

V and J are TRBV28 and TRBJ1-1; no reliable D call. Per the germline V gene, CDR1 is MDHEN and CDR2 is SYDVKM. The V end lost 7 bases, the J end lost 1 base, and 7 bases lay between the germline ends. The CDR3 is 12 amino acids. CDR3 residues: CASTGPNTEAFF. The CDR3 nucleotides read TGTGCCAGCACAGGTCCGAACACTGAAGCTTTCTTT.

The CDR3 spells CATSFEGSLPQHF. CDR3 nucleotide sequence: TGTGCCACCAGCTTCGAGGGTTCGTTGCCCCAGCATTTT. V gene TRBV24-1 combines with J gene TRBJ1-5; D is undetermined. The CDR3 extends over 13 amino acids. CDR1 and CDR2 (germline): KGHDR, SFDVKD. V dropped 7 bases and J dropped 9 bases, with 15 bases sitting between them.

The rearrangement joins TRBV15 to TRBJ1-1; a weak D match, TRBD1 (6 bases). Looked up from germline, CDR1 is LNHNV and CDR2 is YYDKDF (reference sequence). This CDR3 has 15 amino acids. V was clipped by 3 bases and J by 1 base, with 12 bases between them. CDR3 protein: CATSSLRGWNTEAFF. DNA for the CDR3: TGTGCCACCAGCAGCCTCAGGGGATGGAACACTGAAGCTTTCTTT. Full variable domain (rest looked up from reference TRBV15 and TRBJ1-1): DAMVIQNPRYQVTQFGKPVTLSCSQTLNHNVMYWYQQKSSQAPKLLFHYYDKDFNNEADTPDNFQSRRPNTSFCFLDIRSPGLGDTAMYLCATSSLRGWNTEAFFGQGTRLTVV.

This clone was picked up one time. V gene TRBV5-3 combines with J gene TRBJ1-5; unclear D gene. TRBV5-3 is placed among ORFs of uncertain function. Between the trimmed V and J ends, which lost 1 base and 4 bases, there was a span of 12 bases. The CDR3 has 15 residues. The CDR3 loop is CARSLIFELNQPQHF. CDR3 coding DNA: TGTGCCAGAAGCTTGATATTCGAGTTAAATCAGCCCCAGCATTTT.

The J gene is TRBJ1-2, the V gene TRBV2, with D maybe TRBD1 (5 bases). This CDR3 comprises 14 residues. V lost 4 bases and J lost 5, with 14 bases in between. The germline V gene encodes CDR1 SNHLY and CDR2 FYNNEI. CDR3 bases: TGTGCCAGCAGTGTGGGCAGGGTGAATTATGGCTACACCTTC. Translating gives CASSVGRVNYGYTF. Complete variable domain (other parts from reference TRBV2 and TRBJ1-2): EPEVTQTPSHQVTQMGQEVILRCVPISNHLYFYWYRQILGQKVEFLVSFYNNEISEKSEIFDDQFSVERPDGSNFTLKIRSTKLEDSAMYFCASSVGRVNYGYTFGSGTRLTVV.

The chain combines TRBV27 with TRBJ2-1; TRBD2 agrees at 9 bases. In germline, CDR1 is MNHEY, CDR2 SMNVEV (reference sequence). The CDR3 is 16 amino acids. Trimming at V came to 2 bases and at J to 7 bases, leaving 9 bases not matched to a gene. The CDR3 DNA follows: TGTGCCAGCAGTTTACTAGCGGGATATCCGGTAAATGAGCAGTTCTTC. It is translated as CASSLLAGYPVNEQFF.

This chain connects TRBV28 to TRBJ2-3; 8 positions match TRBD2. From germline, CDR1 is MDHEN and CDR2 SYDVKM. V lost 6 bases, J lost 0 bases, and 8 bases stayed unmatched. The CDR3 extends over 16 amino acids. The CDR3 DNA follows: TGTGCCAGCAGGGCGAGCGGGAGTCGGAGCACAGATACGCAGTATTTT. Residues: CASRASGSRSTDTQYF.

This sequence joins TRBV19 and TRBJ1-5; D gene unclear. V shed 7 bases and J shed 9 bases, with 10 bases lying between them. Germline loops: CDR1 LNHDA, CDR2 SQIVND (reference sequence). This CDR3 is 11 amino acids long. The CDR3 sequence: CASKESGPQHF. CDR3 bases: TGTGCCAGTAAGGAATCGGGGCCCCAGCATTTT.

The rearrangement links TRBV18 to TRBJ1-4; 9 nucleotides match TRBD1. V was clipped by 3 bases and J by 7 bases; unmatched bases: 3. The CDR3 has 14 residues. From germline, CDR1 is KGHSH and CDR2 LQKENI. This CDR3 reads CASSPGQGSEKLFF. CDR3 bases: TGTGCCAGCTCACCGGGACAGGGAAGTGAAAAACTGTTTTTT.

CDR3: CAWSSRGGETQYF. CDR3 in DNA: TGTGCCTGGAGTTCTAGGGGGGGGGAGACCCAGTACTTC. This chain joins TRBV30 and TRBJ2-5; D is possibly TRBD2 (7 bases). CDR3 length: 13 amino acids. Per germline, CDR1 GTSNPN and CDR2 SVGIG (reference sequence). The V end lost 2 bases, the J end lost 5 bases, and 12 bases lay between the germline ends.

CDR3: CASSYPRTGYSGNTIYF. The CDR3 bases are TGTGCCAGCAGCTACCCAAGGACAGGGTACTCTGGAAACACCATATATTTT. V gene TRBV11-2 combines with J gene TRBJ1-3; 8 positions agree with TRBD1. There are 17 residues in the CDR3. In germline, CDR1 is SGHAT, CDR2 FQNNGV. The V gene end was trimmed by 4 bases and the J gene end by 0 bases; junction bases not matched to a gene: 8.

This clone was seen a single time. V is TRBV27 and J is TRBJ2-7; TRBD1 matches 9 bases. This CDR3 region has 14 residues. CDR1 MNHEY and CDR2 SMNVEV come from the germline V gene (reference sequence). V trimming: 6 bases; J trimming: 4 bases; junction bases outside the gene matches: 7. DNA for the CDR3: TGTGCCAGCAGCTCGGACAGGGGAGTTTACGAGCAGTACTTC. Protein: CASSSDRGVYEQYF.

This clone showed up just once. The V and J genes are TRBV5-1 and TRBJ1-1; 8 bases line up with TRBD1. In germline, CDR1 is SGHRS, CDR2 YFSETQ. The CDR3 sequence is 14 residues long. V trimming: 7 bases; J trimming: 6 bases; junction bases outside the gene matches: 11. The chain's CDR3 is CASETGTGPPEAFF. CDR3 DNA: TGCGCCAGCGAAACCGGGACAGGACCCCCTGAAGCTTTCTTT.

The gene calls are TRBV7-8 and TRBJ1-5; the D gene is possibly TRBD1 (6 bases). Trimming cost V 1 base and J 2 bases, with 9 bases left between them. From germline, CDR1 is SGHVS and CDR2 FQNEAQ. The CDR3 consists of 15 residues. In nucleotides, the CDR3 is TGTGCCAGCAGCTTAGACAGGGCCGGCAATCAGCCCCAGCATTTT. It is translated as CASSLDRAGNQPQHF.

This sequence joins TRBV7-9 and TRBJ1-5, with 8 nucleotides matching TRBD1. The V segment lost 1 base and the J segment 6 bases; nucleotides outside the gene matches: 2. This CDR3 is 14 amino acids long. Germline loops: CDR1 SEHNR, CDR2 FQNEAQ (reference sequence). The CDR3 loop is CASSLGTGSQPQHF. The CDR3 DNA sequence: TGTGCCAGCAGCTTAGGGACAGGGTCTCAGCCCCAGCATTTT. The whole variable domain, filled in from reference TRBV7-9 and TRBJ1-5, reads DTGVSQNPRHKITKRGQNVTFRCDPISEHNRLYWYRQTLGQGPEFLTYFQNEAQLEKSRLLSDRFSAERPKGSFSTLEIQRTEQGDSAMYLCASSLGTGSQPQHFGDGTRLSIL.

The J gene is TRBJ1-1, the V gene TRBV28, with D tentatively TRBD1 (6 bases). The V gene lost 4 bases and the J gene lost 1 base, with 19 bases spanning the gap. The length of the CDR3 is 17 residues. Per the germline V gene, CDR1 is MDHEN and CDR2 is SYDVKM. The DNA for the CDR3 is TGTGCCAGCAGTTCGTTTACCCGCGGACAGCGGAACACTGAAGCTTTCTTT. Its translation: CASSSFTRGQRNTEAFF.

The rearrangement links TRBV5-1 to TRBJ2-5, with TRBD1 matching 7 bases. CDR1 SGHRS and CDR2 YFSETQ come from the germline V gene. J was trimmed by 5 bases and V by 4 bases; bases with no gene match: 11. The CDR3 is 15 residues long. Here the CDR3 reads CASSHQSGGGETQYF. As DNA, the CDR3 is TGCGCCAGCAGCCACCAATCAGGGGGTGGGGAGACCCAGTACTTC.

This clone was counted a single time. The chain links TRBV21-1 to TRBJ2-7; TRBD2 reflects the table's D call only, with no check against the DNA. TRBV21-1 is a known pseudogene. The CDR3 has 16 amino acids. As DNA, the CDR3 is TGTGCCAGCAGCAAAGGAACCGGGAGCGCCACCTACGAGCAGTACTTC. Amino acids: CASSKGTGSATYEQYF.

This chain joins TRBV30 and TRBJ1-1, with a possible D match to TRBD1 (6 bases). There are 15 residues in the CDR3. CDR1 and CDR2 (germline): GTSNPN, SVGIG (reference sequence). V lost 4 bases and J 4 bases, leaving 19 bases between the germline ends. CDR3 in amino acids: CAWNPWAGASTEAFF. CDR3 DNA sequence: TGTGCCTGGAACCCCTGGGCAGGGGCTTCCACTGAAGCTTTCTTT.

This chain joins TRBV5-1 and TRBJ2-7; weak D call: TRBD2 (5 bases). This CDR3 has 14 residues. Germline V gives CDR1 SGHRS, CDR2 YFSETQ. V was clipped by 4 bases and J by 3 bases, with 14 bases between them. The CDR3 DNA reads TGCGCCAGCAGCCGCAGCGGATCCAGCTACGAGCAGTACTTC. Amino acids: CASSRSGSSYEQYF. Together with reference TRBV5-1 and TRBJ2-7, the CDR3 gives the full variable domain: KAGVTQTPRYLIKTRGQQVTLSCSPISGHRSVSWYQQTPGQGLQFLFEYFSETQRNKGNFPGRFSGRQFSNSRSEMNVSTLELGDSALYLCASSRSGSSYEQYFGPGTRLTVT.

The CDR3 nucleotides are TGTGCCAGTAGTGAGGGGGTCTTGGATACGCAGTATTTT. This encodes CASSEGVLDTQYF. This chain joins TRBV19 and TRBJ2-3, with D perhaps matching TRBD1 (6 bases). Trimming took 5 bases from V and 6 from J, leaving 12 bases between them. This CDR3 is built from 13 residues. Looked up from germline, CDR1 is LNHDA and CDR2 is SQIVND (reference sequence).

The chain employs TRBV7-9 and TRBJ2-7, with 9 bases fitting TRBD2. Germline V lookup: CDR1 SEHNR, CDR2 FQNEAQ (reference sequence). The V and J ends lost 0 bases and 3 bases, in that order; junction bases with no gene match: 9. CDR3 length: 17 amino acids. Here the CDR3 reads CASSLAFRREGHYEQYF. The CDR3 DNA sequence: TGTGCCAGCAGCTTAGCTTTTCGGCGGGAGGGCCACTACGAGCAGTACTTC.

In this sample, this clone turned up once. An end of the junction differs from the germline gene, which may be a read error. V gene TRBV27 combines with J gene TRBJ2-1; TRBD1 matches 11 bases. Germline V gives CDR1 MNHEY, CDR2 SMNVEV (reference sequence). This CDR3 has 14 residues. The CDR3 nucleotides are TGTGCCAGCAGTTCGGGAGGGAACCGGGACAGGGGGGTCTTC. Translation: CASSSGGNRDRGVF.

In this sample, this clone turned up once. The chain is built from TRBV6-1 and TRBJ2-7, with unresolved D. CDR3 length: 15 residues. Per the germline V gene, CDR1 is MNHNS and CDR2 is SASEGT. Trimming pared 2 bases from V and 7 bases from J, leaving 18 bases between. CDR3 region: CASSEFVYLPREQYF. The DNA of the CDR3 is TGTGCCAGCAGTGAATTTGTCTACCTCCCACGGGAGCAGTACTTC.

The genes are TRBV19 and TRBJ1-5; D remains ambiguous. This CDR3 contains 13 residues. CDR1 is LNHDA, CDR2 SQIVND, per germline (reference sequence). Trimming removed 4 bases from V and 5 bases from J, with 9 bases in between. CDR3 coding DNA: TGTGCCAGTAGTACCGACGAGGATCAGCCCCAGCATTTT. It translates to CASSTDEDQPQHF.